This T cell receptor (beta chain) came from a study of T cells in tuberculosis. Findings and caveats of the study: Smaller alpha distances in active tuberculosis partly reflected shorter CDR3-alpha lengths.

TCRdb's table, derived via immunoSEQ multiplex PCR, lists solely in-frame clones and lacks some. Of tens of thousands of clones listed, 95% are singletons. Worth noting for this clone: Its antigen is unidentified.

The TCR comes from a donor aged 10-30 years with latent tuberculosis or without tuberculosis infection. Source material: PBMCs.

The CDR3 coding sequence is TGTGCCAGCAGCCAAGGGAGGACGTCCTACGAGCAGTACTTC. It specifies CASSQGRTSYEQYF. The chain is built from TRBV14 and TRBJ2-7; a possible D gene is TRBD2 (5 bases). The CDR3 covers 14 residues. The germline CDR1 and CDR2 sequences are SGHDN and FVKESK. V lost 1 base and J lost 1, with 8 bases in between.